These T cell receptor beta chains were read from a single sample in a study of blood T cell repertoires in COVID-19. The protocol was immunoSEQ multiplex PCR, while the TCRdb copy is restricted to in-frame clones and leaves out a portion. The top ten clones hold under 2.5% of a sample with about 220,000 clones, 70% to 90% of them seen once. Specimen: peripheral blood. The receptors originated from a woman aged 70-85 years with COVID-19, enrolled during active disease. CDR3s include the opening cysteine and the closing phenylalanine or tryptophan. The D gene is left open where the match is weak. A clone size is listed for some rows: how often the clone was seen (once, few, many), or a class if it is expanded.

>TRBV7-9|TRBJ2-5|TRBD2|once
CASSLAGGTETQYF
TGTGCCAGCAGCTTAGCGGGGGGGACGGAGACCCAGTACTTC
>TRBV7-9|TRBJ1-6|.|few
CASSRQNSPLHF
TGTGCCAGCAGCAGACAGAATTCACCCCTCCACTTT
>TRBV3-1/TRBV3-2|TRBJ2-5|.|.
CASTRGSTAAETQYF
TGTGCCAGCACCAGAGGGTCGACGGCGGCGGAGACCCAGTACTTC
>TRBV18|TRBJ2-7|TRBD2|.
CASSLGGTSYEQYF
TGTGCCAGCTCACTCGGGGGGACCTCCTACGAGCAGTACTTC
>TRBV4-2|TRBJ1-2|TRBD1|.
CASSQPGLRDRSYGYTF
TGTGCCAGCAGCCAACCGGGTCTCCGGGACAGATCCTATGGCTACACCTTC
>TRBV27|TRBJ2-3|TRBD2|.
CASSSSGGDTQYF
TGTGCCAGCAGTTCTAGCGGGGGAGATACGCAGTATTTT
>TRBV6-1|TRBJ1-6|TRBD1|many
CASSAQGGSRSYNSPLHF
TGTGCCAGCAGTGCGCAGGGGGGAAGTAGGTCCTATAATTCACCCCTCCACTTT
>TRBV11-2|TRBJ1-4|.|once
CASSLNLGSSNEKLFF
TGTGCCAGCAGCTTAAATTTGGGGAGCAGTAATGAAAAACTGTTTTTT
>TRBV7-9|TRBJ2-3|TRBD2|.
CASSLERGTQYF
TGTGCCAGCAGCTTAGAGCGGGGTACGCAGTATTTT
>TRBV6-2/TRBV6-3|TRBJ1-4|TRBD1|.
CASSSQPPGGRDEKLFF
TGTGCCAGCAGTTCCCAGCCTCCAGGGGGCAGGGATGAAAAACTGTTTTTT
>TRBV18|TRBJ2-7|.|.
CASSPPKSRREQYF
TGTGCCAGCTCACCACCGAAGTCACGGAGGGAGCAGTACTTC
>TRBV11-1|TRBJ2-7|.|.
CASSLLAVNEQYF
TGTGCCAGCAGCCTACTAGCAGTGAACGAGCAGTACTTC
>TRBV6-5|TRBJ1-5|TRBD1|few
CASSYSRGSNQPQHF
TGTGCCAGCAGTTACTCCAGGGGGAGCAATCAGCCCCAGCATTTT
>TRBV7-2|TRBJ2-2|.|.
CASSPSHTGELFF
TGTGCCAGCAGCCCCTCTCACACCGGGGAGCTGTTTTTT
>TRBV7-2|TRBJ1-4|TRBD1|.
CASSPNRGRVEKLFF
TGTGCCAGCAGCCCCAATAGGGGGCGCGTGGAAAAACTGTTTTTT
>TRBV6-2/TRBV6-3|TRBJ2-1|.|.
CASSYSSVSYNEQFF
TGTGCCAGCAGTTACTCGAGTGTTTCCTACAATGAGCAGTTCTTC
>TRBV11-2|TRBJ2-7|TRBD2|.
CASSFRGVLAYEQYF
TGTGCCAGCAGCTTTCGGGGGGTCCTAGCCTACGAGCAGTACTTC
>TRBV4-1|TRBJ1-2|.|.
CASSQEGGGRRIYGYTF
TGCGCCAGCAGCCAAGAGGGCGGGGGGCGCCGTATCTATGGCTACACCTTC
>TRBV3-1/TRBV3-2|TRBJ1-5|.|.
CASSQGNSNQPQHF
TGTGCCAGCAGCCAAGGTAATAGCAATCAGCCCCAGCATTTT
>TRBV19|TRBJ2-7|.|once
CASSNRELYEQYF
TGTGCCAGTAGTAACAGGGAACTCTACGAGCAGTACTTC
>TRBV6-5|TRBJ2-2|.|.
CASRPDRYTGELFF
TGTGCCAGCAGGCCTGACAGATACACCGGGGAGCTGTTTTTT
>TRBV7-9|TRBJ2-5|TRBD1|.
CASSLDDRGLETQYF
TGTGCCAGCAGCTTAGATGACAGGGGGCTAGAGACCCAGTACTTC